What follows are 7 T cell receptor beta chains derived from one specimen sequenced in a study of T cells in Graves' hyperthyroidism and ophthalmopathy. TCR beta CDR3 region amplification was performed from RNA transcripts. In the first-round RT-PCR of the TCR CDR3, the HTBI primer set was used. TCRdb re-derived calls from the multiplex PCR reads in MiXCR, one entry per CDR3 protein. Of approximately 590,000 distinct CDR3 sequences listed, around 45% are singletons. Material: peripheral blood or thyroid tissue (not recorded which). These receptors all stem from a woman aged 18-29 years with Graves' hyperthyroidism.

This clonotype was seen a few times. The chain carries TRBV7-2 and TRBJ2-5, with D possibly being TRBD2 (6 bases). Deletions cut 5 bases from V and 2 bases from J, with 15 bases between. CDR3 length: 15 residues. The germline CDR1 and CDR2 sequences are SGHTA and FQGNSA. CDR3 nucleotide sequence: TGTGCCAGCAGCCAAGAAGGCAGCGGGCAAGAGACCCAGTACTTC. Its translation is CASSQEGSGQETQYF. Full variable domain (rest looked up from reference TRBV7-2 and TRBJ2-5): GAGVSQSPSNKVTEKGKDVELRCDPISGHTALYWYRQSLGQGLEFLIYFQGNSAPDKSGLPSDRFSAERTGGSVSTLTIQRTQQEDSAVYLCASSQEGSGQETQYFGPGTRLLVL.

The chain joins TRBV25-1 to TRBJ2-5; 9 bases match TRBD1. V lost 4 bases, J lost 7 bases, and 13 bases stayed unmatched. CDR3 length: 16 residues. CDR1 is MGHDK and CDR2 is SYGVNS in the germline V gene. This chain's CDR3 is CASSARDTGGAGTQYF. The CDR3 coding sequence is TGTGCCAGCAGTGCTAGAGATACAGGGGGCGCGGGGACCCAGTACTTC.

The V and J genes are TRBV7-6 and TRBJ2-5; 13 nucleotides align to TRBD2. Germline lookup yields CDR1 SGHVS and CDR2 FNYEAQ. Trimming cost V 4 bases and J 5 bases; bases outside gene matches: 7. The length of the CDR3 is 16 residues. The CDR3 loop reads CASSSKLAGGPETQYF. The CDR3 DNA is TGTGCCAGCAGCTCCAAACTAGCGGGAGGGCCGGAGACCCAGTACTTC.

This clonotype was seen only a few times. The chain employs TRBV2 and TRBJ1-1; D unclear. Trimming removed 7 bases at V and 1 base at J, with 19 bases between. This CDR3 comprises 16 residues. Looked up from germline, CDR1 is SNHLY and CDR2 is FYNNEI. CDR3 sequence reads: CASILKTVAENTEAFF. CDR3 in DNA: TGTGCCAGCATCTTGAAGACGGTTGCAGAGAACACTGAAGCTTTCTTT.

In the case of this clonotype: A read error is possible here, since a much larger clone lies one base away. The chain combines TRBV29-1 with TRBJ1-5; D unclear. CDR3 length: 12 residues. Germline CDR1 reads SQVTM; CDR2 reads ANQGSEA. V was clipped by 2 bases and J by 4 bases, with 6 bases between them. The CDR3 sequence is CSVERENQPQHF. CDR3 in DNA: TGCAGCGTTGAACGCGAAAATCAGCCCCAGCATTTT.

V usage is TRBV7-9 and J usage is TRBJ1-5; D ambiguous. The CDR3 is made up of 14 amino acids. The V gene's germline CDR1 is SEHNR and CDR2 FQNEAQ (reference sequence). V lost 4 bases and J 5 bases, leaving 12 bases between the germline ends. CDR3 in amino acids: CASSSTAPYQPQHF. The CDR3 coding sequence is TGTGCCAGCAGCTCAACAGCTCCCTATCAGCCCCAGCATTTT. Variable domain in full (rest from reference TRBV7-9 and TRBJ1-5): DTGVSQNPRHKITKRGQNVTFRCDPISEHNRLYWYRQTLGQGPEFLTYFQNEAQLEKSRLLSDRFSAERPKGSFSTLEIQRTEQGDSAMYLCASSSTAPYQPQHFGDGTRLSIL.

The DNA for the CDR3 is TGTGCCAGCAGTTTCCACCCGGGACAGGAAGCTTTCTTT. It encodes CASSFHPGQEAFF. This chain links TRBV2 with TRBJ1-1; 7 bases map to TRBD1. Germline loops: CDR1 SNHLY, CDR2 FYNNEI. V gave up 5 bases and J gave up 8 bases; unmatched junction bases: 8. The CDR3 runs 13 residues.